Listed below are T cell receptor beta chains from one sample, sequenced in a study of T cell clusters in autoimmune cytopenias. No DNA is given; TCRdb re-called the multiplex PCR reads and lists each CDR3 protein once. The sample's table shows about 15,000 distinct CDR3 sequences. The sample taken for sequencing was peripheral blood. These receptors came from a human donor with an autoimmune cytopenia or autoimmune hepatitis (not recorded which). CDR3s include the opening cysteine and the closing phenylalanine or tryptophan. Each record gives: J gene, clone size, V gene, CDR3 protein. Not every row has a clone size; where given, it reads once, few, many or a size class.

>TRBJ2-5|medium-sized|TRBV29-1
CSTGPEETQYF
>TRBJ2-1|medium-sized|TRBV6-1
CASRAYVDNEQFF
>TRBJ1-1|-|TRBV5-4
CASSLDKWTAEAFF
>TRBJ1-6|-|TRBV6-1
CASRSTGDGSPLHF
>TRBJ2-3|medium-sized|TRBV27
CASSPRARGDTQYF
>TRBJ2-5|-|TRBV6-5
CASSLRTRGVQETQYF
>TRBJ2-6|-|TRBV12-3/TRBV12-4
CASSGGPLSGANVLTF
>TRBJ2-1|-|TRBV12-3/TRBV12-4
CASSLRGQYNEQFF
>TRBJ1-2|-|TRBV5-5
CASSLRADYYGYTF
>TRBJ1-1|-|TRBV6-5
CASQQGAEAFF
>TRBJ1-2|-|TRBV30
CASSPIERTGRNGYTF
>TRBJ2-5|medium-sized|TRBV29-1
CSVEPPQGRQETQYF
>TRBJ1-2|-|TRBV20-1
CSARGVPYRKEEGYTF
>TRBJ2-1|-|TRBV11-2
CASSLQEYTYNEQFF
>TRBJ1-4|-|TRBV18
CASSPSQNEKLFF
>TRBJ2-6|medium-sized|TRBV12-3/TRBV12-4
CASRVSGANVLTF
>TRBJ1-6|-|TRBV6-6
CASSYSFGGQSGSPLHF
>TRBJ1-2|medium-sized|TRBV29-1
CSVGPGQGFSYTF
>TRBJ1-2|-|TRBV12-3/TRBV12-4
CASSPTGNYGYTF
>TRBJ2-3|-|TRBV5-1
CASGLQFTDTQYF
>TRBJ2-3|medium-sized|TRBV6-5
CASSFVGGPTDTQYF
>TRBJ2-2|-|TRBV6-4
CASSGTNTGELFF
>TRBJ1-3|-|TRBV15
CATSGDRFSGNTIYF
>TRBJ2-3|medium-sized|TRBV15
CATSSLTGGTDTQYF
>TRBJ1-5|-|TRBV27
CASNPVASNQPQHF
>TRBJ2-2|-|TRBV6-5
CASSFTGFANTGELFF
>TRBJ1-2|-|TRBV6-5
CASSYSRGRRHFGYTF
>TRBJ2-1|-|TRBV18
CASSPEGRSYNEQFF
>TRBJ1-6|-|TRBV5-5
CASSPGGRYNSPLHF
>TRBJ2-5|-|TRBV12-3/TRBV12-4
CASSIRETQYF
>TRBJ2-7|medium-sized|TRBV29-1
CSAVTSGSNEQYF
>TRBJ2-1|-|TRBV20-1
CSAGGAGNEQFF
>TRBJ2-2|-|TRBV6-5
CASFQGRELFF
>TRBJ1-1|-|TRBV19
CASSPRPGQNEAFF
>TRBJ1-1|-|TRBV14
CASSLPGGGTEAFF
>TRBJ1-2|-|TRBV6-5
CASAGTAFYGYTF
>TRBJ1-6|-|TRBV30
CAWSGGQGNSPLHF
>TRBJ2-2|medium-sized|TRBV29-1
CSVEVGTRDNTGELFF
>TRBJ2-2|medium-sized|TRBV30
CAWAGGLLTGELFF
>TRBJ2-2|-|TRBV6-5
CASSPDRGHYTGELFF
>TRBJ2-1|-|TRBV15
CATSRDAGGVYNEQFF
>TRBJ2-3|-|TRBV5-6
CASSEELALKGADTQYF
>TRBJ2-1|-|TRBV6-5
CASSLTSGTAYNEQFF
>TRBJ2-5|medium-sized|TRBV19
CAVGPPGALETQYF
>TRBJ2-5|medium-sized|TRBV29-1
CSGGGGLETQYF
>TRBJ2-3|-|TRBV20-1
CSARPRDTQYF
>TRBJ2-4|-|TRBV6-1
CASSERAGTTKNIQYF
>TRBJ1-2|-|TRBV19
CASNSQGAGYGYTF
>TRBJ2-7|-|TRBV19
CASSMDSQKSYEQYF
>TRBJ1-4|-|TRBV30
CAWSGQSLRGHEKLFF
>TRBJ2-1|-|TRBV5-6
CASSGQGSYNEQFF
>TRBJ2-3|-|TRBV6-1
CASCRGTTDTQYF
>TRBJ2-1|medium-sized|TRBV5-5
CASSLGLAAYNEQFF
>TRBJ2-1|-|TRBV6-4
CASSYRPGGPTHEQFF
>TRBJ2-6|-|TRBV6-1
CASSVDRISGANVLTF
>TRBJ2-7|-|TRBV20-1
CSATGGLLSSYEQYF
>TRBJ2-4|-|TRBV6-1
CAISRGPQDIQYF
>TRBJ2-1|-|TRBV5-6
CASSMRLAGPFNEQFF
>TRBJ1-5|-|TRBV30
CAWSPGRDNQPQHF